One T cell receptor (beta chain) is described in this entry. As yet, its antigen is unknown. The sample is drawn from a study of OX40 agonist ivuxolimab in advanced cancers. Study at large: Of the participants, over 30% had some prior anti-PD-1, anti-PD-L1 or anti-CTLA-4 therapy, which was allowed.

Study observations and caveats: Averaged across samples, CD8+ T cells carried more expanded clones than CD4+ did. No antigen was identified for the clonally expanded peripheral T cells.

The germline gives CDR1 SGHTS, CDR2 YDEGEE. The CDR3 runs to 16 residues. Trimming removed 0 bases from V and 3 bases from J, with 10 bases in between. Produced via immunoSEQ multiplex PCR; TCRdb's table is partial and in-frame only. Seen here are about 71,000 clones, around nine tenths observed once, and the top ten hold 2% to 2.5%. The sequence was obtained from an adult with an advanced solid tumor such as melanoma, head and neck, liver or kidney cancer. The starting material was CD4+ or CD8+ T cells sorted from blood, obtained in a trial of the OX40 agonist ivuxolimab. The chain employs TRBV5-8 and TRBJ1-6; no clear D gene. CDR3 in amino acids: CASSLAGSRYNSPLHF. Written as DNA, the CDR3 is TGTGCCAGCAGCTTGGCCGGCAGTCGCTATAATTCACCCCTCCACTTT. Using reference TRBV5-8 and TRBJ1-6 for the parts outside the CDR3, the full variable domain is EAGVTQSPTHLIKTRGQQATLRCSPISGHTSVYWYQQALGLGLQFLLWYDEGEERNRGNFPPRFSGRQFPNYSSELNVNALELEDSALYLCASSLAGSRYNSPLHFGNGTRLTVT.